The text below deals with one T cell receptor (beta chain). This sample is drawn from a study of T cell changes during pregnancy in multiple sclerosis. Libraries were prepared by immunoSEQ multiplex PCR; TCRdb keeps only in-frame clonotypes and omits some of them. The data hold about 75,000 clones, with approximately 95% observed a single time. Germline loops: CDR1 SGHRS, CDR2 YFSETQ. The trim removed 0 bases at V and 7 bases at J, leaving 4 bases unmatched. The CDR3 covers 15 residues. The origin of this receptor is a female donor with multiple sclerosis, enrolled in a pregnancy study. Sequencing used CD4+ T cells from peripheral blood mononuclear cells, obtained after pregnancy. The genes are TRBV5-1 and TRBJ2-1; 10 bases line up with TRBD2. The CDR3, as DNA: TGCGCCAGCAGCTTGGTAGCGGGAGGCGGGAATGAGCAGTTCTTC. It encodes CASSLVAGGGNEQFF.